A selection of T cell receptor beta chains follows, all from one sample in a study of regulatory T cells in long-lasting Graves disease. TCRdb reanalysed the multiplex PCR reads using MiXCR and keeps one entry per CDR3 protein. The sample has almost 350,000 distinct CDR3 sequences; around a fifth are singletons. The source material was peripheral blood mononuclear cells (PBMCs), sampled when the disease was refractory, from a patient treated with antithyroid drugs. Source of these receptors: a female donor with Graves disease. Each CDR3 is given with its conserved first and last residue. Fields, in order: CDR3 DNA, CDR3 protein, clone size, V gene, D gene, J gene, CDR3 length. The D gene is left open where the match is weak. Clone sizes are given selectively: once, few, many, or a class where the clone is expanded.

CDR3nt: TGCGCCAGCAGCTTGGGGGACCCACGGGGGGGCTACACCTTC; CDR3aa: CASSLGDPRGGYTF; abundance: NA; v_gene: TRBV5-1; d_gene: NA; j_gene: TRBJ1-2; len: 14
CDR3nt: TGTGCCAGCAGTTACTTGGGAGCAGAGACTGAAGCTTTCTTT; CDR3aa: CASSYLGAETEAFF; abundance: many; v_gene: TRBV6-9; d_gene: NA; j_gene: TRBJ1-1; len: 14
CDR3nt: TGTGCCAGCAGCACGGACAGGGCTGGGGCCAACGTCCTGACTTTC; CDR3aa: CASSTDRAGANVLTF; abundance: NA; v_gene: TRBV5-4; d_gene: TRBD1; j_gene: TRBJ2-6; len: 15
CDR3nt: TGTGCCAGCAGCCCCGGGACAGGGATCACCTACGAGCAGTACTTC; CDR3aa: CASSPGTGITYEQYF; abundance: NA; v_gene: TRBV3-1; d_gene: TRBD1; j_gene: TRBJ2-7; len: 15
CDR3nt: TGTGCCAGCAGCACGGGACAGAGAGAGACCCAGTACTTC; CDR3aa: CASSTGQRETQYF; abundance: few; v_gene: TRBV7-8; d_gene: TRBD1; j_gene: TRBJ2-5; len: 13
CDR3nt: TGTGCCAGTAGCCCTTTTGGGGCCTTCCCTCACACTGAAGCTTTCTTT; CDR3aa: CASSPFGAFPHTEAFF; abundance: few; v_gene: TRBV19; d_gene: NA; j_gene: TRBJ1-1; len: 16
CDR3nt: TGTGCCAGCAGCCCGACGGGGGGTGCCTACAATGAGCAGTTCTTC; CDR3aa: CASSPTGGAYNEQFF; abundance: NA; v_gene: TRBV7-2; d_gene: TRBD2; j_gene: TRBJ2-1; len: 15
CDR3nt: TGTGCCACCAGTCGAGGGGCCCACTCCTATGGCTACACCTTC; CDR3aa: CATSRGAHSYGYTF; abundance: many; v_gene: TRBV24-1; d_gene: NA; j_gene: TRBJ1-2; len: 14
CDR3nt: TGTGCCAGCAGCTTAGTCCCTACAGGGGTGGGGGCCAACGTCCTGACTTTC; CDR3aa: CASSLVPTGVGANVLTF; abundance: NA; v_gene: TRBV11-2; d_gene: TRBD1; j_gene: TRBJ2-6; len: 17
CDR3nt: TGTGCCAGCAGTCCCGGGACTAGCGGGGTCGGCCAGTACTTC; CDR3aa: CASSPGTSGVGQYF; abundance: many; v_gene: TRBV2; d_gene: TRBD2; j_gene: TRBJ2-5; len: 14
CDR3nt: TGTGCCAGCAGCCAAGATGGGGGAGTCTCCTACGAGCAGTACTTC; CDR3aa: CASSQDGGVSYEQYF; abundance: few; v_gene: TRBV3-1; d_gene: NA; j_gene: TRBJ2-7; len: 15
CDR3nt: TGTGCCAGCAGTTCCTACGGGACAGTGGGCTATGGCTACACCTTC; CDR3aa: CASSSYGTVGYGYTF; abundance: many; v_gene: TRBV27; d_gene: TRBD1; j_gene: TRBJ1-2; len: 15
CDR3nt: TGTGCCAGCTCCGTAGCCGGGACAGGGGGCTACGAGCAGTACTTC; CDR3aa: CASSVAGTGGYEQYF; abundance: many; v_gene: TRBV28; d_gene: TRBD1; j_gene: TRBJ2-7; len: 15
CDR3nt: TGTGCCAGCAGCTTAGCAGGGTCCGGCGGGGAGCTGTTTTTT; CDR3aa: CASSLAGSGGELFF; abundance: NA; v_gene: TRBV7-6; d_gene: NA; j_gene: TRBJ2-2; len: 14
CDR3nt: TGTGCCAGCGCCCTCCGGGGCCAGCCCCAGCATTTT; CDR3aa: CASALRGQPQHF; abundance: few; v_gene: TRBV7-9; d_gene: NA; j_gene: TRBJ1-5; len: 12
CDR3nt: TGTGCCAGCAGTTTAAGGGGGGTTCAAGCCAAAAACATTCAGTACTTC; CDR3aa: CASSLRGVQAKNIQYF; abundance: many; v_gene: TRBV12-3/TRBV12-4; d_gene: NA; j_gene: TRBJ2-4; len: 16
CDR3nt: TGCGCCAGCAGCTTCTCCTTTCCGGGCGGGAGAGGTGAGAACATTCAGTACTTC; CDR3aa: CASSFSFPGGRGENIQYF; abundance: many; v_gene: TRBV5-1; d_gene: TRBD2; j_gene: TRBJ2-4; len: 18
CDR3nt: TGTGCCACCGATGAGGGGGGCTTCGTCACCGGGGAGCTGTTTTTT; CDR3aa: CATDEGGFVTGELFF; abundance: many; v_gene: TRBV12-3/TRBV12-4; d_gene: NA; j_gene: TRBJ2-2; len: 15
CDR3nt: TGCAGTGCCCCCGGAGGGCGTGAGCAGTACTTC; CDR3aa: CSAPGGREQYF; abundance: few; v_gene: TRBV20-1; d_gene: NA; j_gene: TRBJ2-7; len: 11
CDR3nt: TGTGCCAGCAGCTCAGGACAGGGATCAGATACGCAGTATTTT; CDR3aa: CASSSGQGSDTQYF; abundance: NA; v_gene: TRBV7-9; d_gene: TRBD1; j_gene: TRBJ2-3; len: 14
CDR3nt: TGTGCCAGCAGTCAAACACAGGGCGGGGGAGATGGCTACACCTTC; CDR3aa: CASSQTQGGGDGYTF; abundance: many; v_gene: TRBV2; d_gene: NA; j_gene: TRBJ1-2; len: 15
CDR3nt: TGTGCCAGCACGCTAAGAACGGGCCCTGAAGCTTTCTTT; CDR3aa: CASTLRTGPEAFF; abundance: many; v_gene: TRBV12-3/TRBV12-4; d_gene: NA; j_gene: TRBJ1-1; len: 13
CDR3nt: TGTGCCAGCAGGGCCCCGGGCAGGGCGGTTGGCTACACCTTC; CDR3aa: CASRAPGRAVGYTF; abundance: NA; v_gene: TRBV6-2/TRBV6-3; d_gene: NA; j_gene: TRBJ1-2; len: 14
CDR3nt: TGTGCCAGCAGCCAGCATGGGGCTGAAGCTTTCTTT; CDR3aa: CASSQHGAEAFF; abundance: many; v_gene: TRBV3-1; d_gene: NA; j_gene: TRBJ1-1; len: 12
CDR3nt: TGTGCCAGCAGCGTAGCGGCAACTAATGAAAAACTGTTTTTT; CDR3aa: CASSVAATNEKLFF; abundance: NA; v_gene: TRBV9; d_gene: NA; j_gene: TRBJ1-4; len: 14
CDR3nt: TGCGCCAGCAGCTTCACAACAGGGGGTCAGCCCCAGCATTTT; CDR3aa: CASSFTTGGQPQHF; abundance: few; v_gene: TRBV5-1; d_gene: TRBD1; j_gene: TRBJ1-5; len: 14
CDR3nt: TGTGCCAGCAGCCAAGAATTTGGCTGGGGGAGAGGGACAGATACGCAGTATTTT; CDR3aa: CASSQEFGWGRGTDTQYF; abundance: NA; v_gene: TRBV3-1; d_gene: NA; j_gene: TRBJ2-3; len: 18
CDR3nt: TGCAGTGCTAGAGTGGTCAGCGCGGGAAGTTCAAACATTCAGTACTTC; CDR3aa: CSARVVSAGSSNIQYF; abundance: many; v_gene: TRBV20-1; d_gene: NA; j_gene: TRBJ2-4; len: 16
CDR3nt: TGTGCCTGGGATAGCGGGGGAGCCTACGAGCAGTACTTC; CDR3aa: CAWDSGGAYEQYF; abundance: many; v_gene: TRBV30; d_gene: TRBD2; j_gene: TRBJ2-7; len: 13
CDR3nt: TGTGCCAGCAGCCGAAAGCCGGGACAGGGAGGTGAAAAACTGTTTTTT; CDR3aa: CASSRKPGQGGEKLFF; abundance: many; v_gene: TRBV27; d_gene: TRBD1; j_gene: TRBJ1-4; len: 16
CDR3nt: TGTGCCAGCAGCCTCGATCGGGTATATTCACCCCTCCACTTT; CDR3aa: CASSLDRVYSPLHF; abundance: many; v_gene: TRBV27; d_gene: NA; j_gene: TRBJ1-6; len: 14
CDR3nt: TGCAGTGCTAGAGCTGACGAAGGGGCTGGCCAGCCCCAGCATTTT; CDR3aa: CSARADEGAGQPQHF; abundance: NA; v_gene: TRBV20-1; d_gene: NA; j_gene: TRBJ1-5; len: 15
CDR3nt: TGTGCCAGCAGTCGACAGGGAAGCGTCGCCGGGGAGCTGTTTTTT; CDR3aa: CASSRQGSVAGELFF; abundance: many; v_gene: TRBV6-1; d_gene: TRBD1; j_gene: TRBJ2-2; len: 15
CDR3nt: TGCGCCAGCAGCTTGCGGACAGCTTATAATTCACCCCTCCACTTT; CDR3aa: CASSLRTAYNSPLHF; abundance: few; v_gene: TRBV5-1; d_gene: NA; j_gene: TRBJ1-6; len: 15
CDR3nt: TGTGCCAGCACCCCTTTCGAGGGAGCCACTGAAGCTTTCTTT; CDR3aa: CASTPFEGATEAFF; abundance: many; v_gene: TRBV7-2; d_gene: NA; j_gene: TRBJ1-1; len: 14
CDR3nt: TGTGCCAGCAGCTTGGGCAGCCCTTTGAACACTGAAGCTTTCTTT; CDR3aa: CASSLGSPLNTEAFF; abundance: NA; v_gene: TRBV11-2; d_gene: NA; j_gene: TRBJ1-1; len: 15
CDR3nt: TGTGCCAGCAGCTTTGTAGCGGGGGGGGGGAATGAGCAGTTCTTC; CDR3aa: CASSFVAGGGNEQFF; abundance: NA; v_gene: TRBV7-2; d_gene: TRBD2; j_gene: TRBJ2-1; len: 15
CDR3nt: TGCAGTGCTAGATCCCGACAGTCTTTTACCTACGAGCAGTACTTC; CDR3aa: CSARSRQSFTYEQYF; abundance: NA; v_gene: TRBV20-1; d_gene: NA; j_gene: TRBJ2-7; len: 15
CDR3nt: TGTGCCAGCAGCTTTCGGACTCTTGGGGGGGAGACCCAGTACTTC; CDR3aa: CASSFRTLGGETQYF; abundance: many; v_gene: TRBV5-6; d_gene: NA; j_gene: TRBJ2-5; len: 15
CDR3nt: TGTGCCAGCAGTTACGGGAGCGGGGGGGCACGAGGCACAGATACGCAGTATTTT; CDR3aa: CASSYGSGGARGTDTQYF; abundance: NA; v_gene: TRBV6-5; d_gene: TRBD2; j_gene: TRBJ2-3; len: 18
CDR3nt: TGTGCCAGCAGCCCTTTCCATGGGGACTACGAGCAGTACTTC; CDR3aa: CASSPFHGDYEQYF; abundance: NA; v_gene: TRBV7-9; d_gene: NA; j_gene: TRBJ2-7; len: 14
CDR3nt: TGTGCCTGGAGTCAAGGAGAGGGTGAAAAACTGTTTTTT; CDR3aa: CAWSQGEGEKLFF; abundance: NA; v_gene: TRBV30; d_gene: NA; j_gene: TRBJ1-4; len: 13
CDR3nt: TGTGCCAGCAGTGACAGTCAGGCCCTAGCTAACTATGGCTACACCTTC; CDR3aa: CASSDSQALANYGYTF; abundance: many; v_gene: TRBV2; d_gene: NA; j_gene: TRBJ1-2; len: 16
CDR3nt: TGTGCCAGCAGCTCCACGCTAGCACCCGAGCAGTACTTC; CDR3aa: CASSSTLAPEQYF; abundance: many; v_gene: TRBV7-9; d_gene: NA; j_gene: TRBJ2-7; len: 13
CDR3nt: TGTGTCAGCAGTCGCCCCGCGAGATCCCAAGAGACCCAGTACTTC; CDR3aa: CVSSRPARSQETQYF; abundance: many; v_gene: TRBV11-2; d_gene: NA; j_gene: TRBJ2-5; len: 15
CDR3nt: TGTGCCAGCAGTGACTCCGGGGACCCGTACCAAGAGACCCAGTACTTC; CDR3aa: CASSDSGDPYQETQYF; abundance: many; v_gene: TRBV2; d_gene: NA; j_gene: TRBJ2-5; len: 16
CDR3nt: TGTGCCAGCAGTTACGCCGGGACAGGGTGGGGAGAGACCCAGTACTTC; CDR3aa: CASSYAGTGWGETQYF; abundance: many; v_gene: TRBV6-5; d_gene: TRBD1; j_gene: TRBJ2-5; len: 16
CDR3nt: TGCGCCAGCAGCTTGGGAGGGGACAGCCGCGTATACGAGCAGTACTTC; CDR3aa: CASSLGGDSRVYEQYF; abundance: NA; v_gene: TRBV5-1; d_gene: TRBD1; j_gene: TRBJ2-7; len: 16
CDR3nt: TGTGCCAGCAGTGCTCCGGAACACCAAGAGACCCAGTACTTC; CDR3aa: CASSAPEHQETQYF; abundance: few; v_gene: TRBV7-9; d_gene: NA; j_gene: TRBJ2-5; len: 14
CDR3nt: TGTGCCAGCAGTTCCTCTAGCGGGGACCCACAAGAGACCCAGTACTTC; CDR3aa: CASSSSSGDPQETQYF; abundance: many; v_gene: TRBV6-5; d_gene: TRBD2; j_gene: TRBJ2-5; len: 16
CDR3nt: TGTGCCAGCTCACCACGCGGGGATTCGGATACGCAGTATTTT; CDR3aa: CASSPRGDSDTQYF; abundance: NA; v_gene: TRBV18; d_gene: NA; j_gene: TRBJ2-3; len: 14
CDR3nt: TGTGCCAGCGAGAGGGCGCATGGGGCCAACGTCCTGACTTTC; CDR3aa: CASERAHGANVLTF; abundance: many; v_gene: TRBV6-1; d_gene: NA; j_gene: TRBJ2-6; len: 14
CDR3nt: TGTGCCAGCAGCCACCGGGACAAGGACACCGGGGAGCTGTTTTTT; CDR3aa: CASSHRDKDTGELFF; abundance: few; v_gene: TRBV3-1; d_gene: NA; j_gene: TRBJ2-2; len: 15
CDR3nt: TGTGCCAGCAGTCCCTTTAGGAATAAGAACACTGAAGCTTTCTTT; CDR3aa: CASSPFRNKNTEAFF; abundance: many; v_gene: TRBV6-1; d_gene: NA; j_gene: TRBJ1-1; len: 15
CDR3nt: TGTGCCAGCAGCCCTAGACGTTTGTTTACGGGGAGCTCTGGAAACACCATATATTTT; CDR3aa: CASSPRRLFTGSSGNTIYF; abundance: few; v_gene: TRBV3-1; d_gene: NA; j_gene: TRBJ1-3; len: 19